Reported below is one TCR beta chain. This sample is part of a study of T-cell reconstitution after alpha-beta-depleted transplantation in children. TCRbeta library preparation incorporated unique molecular identifiers. TCRdb reprocessed the PCR reads via MiXCR and lists one record per CDR3 protein. Of more than 200,000 distinct CDR3 sequences in the sample, more than 7.5% were seen once. CDR3 length equals 14 residues. The J segment lost 2 bases and the V segment lost 5 bases, leaving 6 bases of the junction unmatched. Germline V CDR1 and CDR2: SNHLY, FYNNEI. The sequencing here drew on PBMCs from the stem cell graft donor, taken from the stem cell graft. The chain has TRBV2 and TRBJ2-7; 7 positions match TRBD2. This TCR was recovered from a human donor who donated a stem cell graft to a child with SCID. CDR3 sequence: CASSSQRGPYEQYF. CDR3 bases: TGTGCCAGCAGTAGCCAGCGGGGCCCCTACGAGCAGTACTTC.